This T cell receptor (beta chain) was profiled in a study of cytomegalovirus exposure and HLA in healthy donors. General study findings and limits: Using the classifier, cytomegalovirus status was reportedly diagnosed with high specificity and sensitivity. Clusters of TCRs from the first cohort tended to co-occur in the roughly 120 validation repertoires (as a later analysis found). Most sequenced TCRs were rare (though some public TCRs occurred in many donors).

The validation cohort, a group of more than 95 subjects, included the donors and was separate from the approximately 670-subject first cohort. This clone came up once. Its matching antigen is unknown. The protocol was immunoSEQ multiplex PCR, while the TCRdb copy is restricted to in-frame clones and leaves out a portion. In the table there are 110,000 or so clones, 70% to 90% of which are singletons. This CDR3 is built from 15 residues. Trimming stripped 0 bases from V and 4 bases from J, with 10 bases between. The germline CDR1 and CDR2 sequences are LGHNA and YSLEER. The chain combines TRBV4-3 with TRBJ2-1; the D is unclear. The specimen sequenced was PBMCs. The sequence came from a man younger than 30 in good health and CMV-seropositive. The CDR3 DNA reads as TGCGCCAGCAGCCAAGATCCCTCCGGGTACAATGAGCAGTTCTTC. Translation gives CASSQDPSGYNEQFF.